This is a list of T cell receptor beta chains from one sample in a study of human T cells and chemical hapten exposure. TCRdb passed the RACE reads through MiXCR, listing each CDR3 protein once. The profile covers around 260,000 distinct CDR3 sequences, with roughly 8.9% appearing a single time and 2% to 2.5% taken by the ten largest. The sequencing here drew on whole blood, taken in connection with sensitization to the hapten diphenylcyclopropenone (DPC). The receptors here all came from a woman between 40 and 55 years old with alopecia areata. Some clones in this sample may be carry-over from other donors' samples. The CDR3 runs from the conserved cysteine through the conserved F or W. Fields, in order: CDR3 protein, CDR3 DNA, D gene, J gene, V gene, CDR3 length, clone size. D genes are given only for firm matches. Rows give clone size only sometimes, using once, few, many, or a class for an expanded clone.

CDR3 protein: CSARSPGYEQYF
CDR3 DNA: TGCAGTGCTAGAAGTCCGGGCTACGAGCAGTACTTC
D gene: .
J gene: TRBJ2-7
V gene: TRBV20-1
CDR3 length: 12
clone size: .

CDR3 protein: CATRGANAGELFF
CDR3 DNA: TGTGCCACCCGTGGGGCGAACGCCGGGGAGCTGTTTTTT
D gene: .
J gene: TRBJ2-2
V gene: TRBV27
CDR3 length: 13
clone size: few

CDR3 protein: CASSLAVGRGYEQYF
CDR3 DNA: TGCGCCAGCAGCTTGGCCGTCGGGCGAGGGTACGAGCAGTACTTC
D gene: .
J gene: TRBJ2-7
V gene: TRBV5-1
CDR3 length: 15
clone size: few

CDR3 protein: CATSVNSQETQYF
CDR3 DNA: TGTGCCACCAGTGTTAACAGCCAAGAGACCCAGTACTTC
D gene: .
J gene: TRBJ2-5
V gene: TRBV24-1
CDR3 length: 13
clone size: .

CDR3 protein: CASSYAKGGTYGYTF
CDR3 DNA: TGTGCCAGCAGTTACGCCAAAGGGGGAACCTATGGCTACACCTTC
D gene: .
J gene: TRBJ1-2
V gene: TRBV6-5
CDR3 length: 15
clone size: few

CDR3 protein: CASSLAYPTDTQYF
CDR3 DNA: TGTGCCAGCAGTCTAGCGTATCCCACAGATACGCAGTATTTT
D gene: .
J gene: TRBJ2-3
V gene: TRBV27
CDR3 length: 14
clone size: few

CDR3 protein: CSAREAGNEQFF
CDR3 DNA: TGCAGTGCTAGAGAAGCGGGCAATGAGCAGTTCTTC
D gene: .
J gene: TRBJ2-1
V gene: TRBV20-1
CDR3 length: 12
clone size: .

CDR3 protein: CASSFDLAETEQFF
CDR3 DNA: TGTGCCAGCAGTTTTGACCTAGCGGAGACTGAGCAGTTCTTC
D gene: TRBD2
J gene: TRBJ2-1
V gene: TRBV28
CDR3 length: 14
clone size: .

CDR3 protein: CASASLDEQFF
CDR3 DNA: TGTGCCAGCGCGAGCTTGGATGAGCAGTTCTTC
D gene: .
J gene: TRBJ2-1
V gene: TRBV3-1
CDR3 length: 11
clone size: .

CDR3 protein: CASSFTGINQPQHF
CDR3 DNA: TGTGCCAGCAGTTTCACAGGGATCAATCAGCCCCAGCATTTT
D gene: .
J gene: TRBJ1-5
V gene: TRBV12-3/TRBV12-4
CDR3 length: 14
clone size: many

CDR3 protein: CASSQVPGQGGTEAFF
CDR3 DNA: TGTGCCAGCAGCCAAGTCCCGGGACAGGGAGGCACTGAAGCTTTCTTT
D gene: TRBD1
J gene: TRBJ1-1
V gene: TRBV7-9
CDR3 length: 16
clone size: few

CDR3 protein: CASSFGWEEEYF
CDR3 DNA: TGTGCCAGCAGTTTCGGTTGGGAAGAGGAGTACTTC
D gene: .
J gene: TRBJ2-7
V gene: TRBV28
CDR3 length: 12
clone size: .

CDR3 protein: CATSDWQATDTQYF
CDR3 DNA: TGTGCCACCAGTGATTGGCAGGCCACAGATACGCAGTATTTT
D gene: .
J gene: TRBJ2-3
V gene: TRBV24-1
CDR3 length: 14
clone size: .

CDR3 protein: CASSLGGMSYNEQFF
CDR3 DNA: TGCGCCAGCAGCTTGGGGGGTATGTCCTACAATGAGCAGTTCTTC
D gene: .
J gene: TRBJ2-1
V gene: TRBV5-1
CDR3 length: 15
clone size: many

CDR3 protein: CASSLDLGRQSSYNEQFF
CDR3 DNA: TGTGCCAGCAGCTTAGATTTAGGACGGCAGAGCTCCTACAATGAGCAGTTCTTC
D gene: .
J gene: TRBJ2-1
V gene: TRBV11-2
CDR3 length: 18
clone size: .

CDR3 protein: CASSYSSRAGGYTDTQYF
CDR3 DNA: TGTGCCAGCAGTTACTCGTCCCGGGCAGGGGGTTACACAGATACGCAGTATTTT
D gene: TRBD1
J gene: TRBJ2-3
V gene: TRBV6-6
CDR3 length: 18
clone size: .

CDR3 protein: CASSPMLLTGGGNIQYF
CDR3 DNA: TGTGCCAGCAGCCCCATGCTCTTGACAGGGGGCGGAAACATTCAGTACTTC
D gene: TRBD1
J gene: TRBJ2-4
V gene: TRBV7-2
CDR3 length: 17
clone size: many

CDR3 protein: CASGQSWGPGNTIYF
CDR3 DNA: TGTGCCAGCGGCCAGAGTTGGGGACCTGGAAACACCATATATTTT
D gene: .
J gene: TRBJ1-3
V gene: TRBV7-2
CDR3 length: 15
clone size: .

CDR3 protein: CASSPPSWVELFF
CDR3 DNA: TGTGCCAGCAGCCCTCCGTCCTGGGTGGAGCTGTTTTTT
D gene: .
J gene: TRBJ2-2
V gene: TRBV28
CDR3 length: 13
clone size: few

CDR3 protein: CASSSSNEQFF
CDR3 DNA: TGTGCCAGCAGCTCTAGCAATGAGCAGTTCTTC
D gene: .
J gene: TRBJ2-1
V gene: TRBV7-6
CDR3 length: 11
clone size: many

CDR3 protein: CASSRSGTSGISHTQYF
CDR3 DNA: TGTGCCAGCAGTCGTTCCGGGACTAGCGGGATTTCGCATACGCAGTATTTT
D gene: TRBD2
J gene: TRBJ2-3
V gene: TRBV27
CDR3 length: 17
clone size: .

CDR3 protein: CATSRALARVDNEQFF
CDR3 DNA: TGTGCCACCAGCAGAGCTCTAGCCCGTGTTGACAATGAGCAGTTCTTC
D gene: .
J gene: TRBJ2-1
V gene: TRBV15
CDR3 length: 16
clone size: .

CDR3 protein: CASSATGVTAYEQYF
CDR3 DNA: TGTGCCAGCAGCGCCACAGGGGTAACGGCCTACGAGCAGTACTTC
D gene: TRBD1
J gene: TRBJ2-7
V gene: TRBV5-4
CDR3 length: 15
clone size: .

CDR3 protein: CASSGGTTSNQPQHF
CDR3 DNA: TGTGCCAGCAGTGGAGGGACAACTAGCAATCAGCCCCAGCATTTT
D gene: .
J gene: TRBJ1-5
V gene: TRBV6-1
CDR3 length: 15
clone size: .

CDR3 protein: CAIRADGEAFF
CDR3 DNA: TGTGCCATCAGGGCAGACGGTGAAGCTTTCTTT
D gene: .
J gene: TRBJ1-1
V gene: TRBV10-3
CDR3 length: 11
clone size: few

CDR3 protein: CASSLLVPGQGTYEQYF
CDR3 DNA: TGTGCCAGCAGTTTACTGGTGCCGGGACAGGGTACCTACGAGCAGTACTTC
D gene: TRBD1
J gene: TRBJ2-7
V gene: TRBV27
CDR3 length: 17
clone size: few

CDR3 protein: CASSLGGLANNEQFF
CDR3 DNA: TGTGCCAGCAGCTTAGGTGGGCTAGCCAACAATGAGCAGTTCTTC
D gene: .
J gene: TRBJ2-1
V gene: TRBV7-2
CDR3 length: 15
clone size: .

CDR3 protein: CAWSRFMNTEAFF
CDR3 DNA: TGTGCCTGGAGTCGGTTTATGAACACTGAAGCTTTCTTT
D gene: .
J gene: TRBJ1-1
V gene: TRBV30
CDR3 length: 13
clone size: .

CDR3 protein: CASSQDPPGAGNTIYF
CDR3 DNA: TGCGCCAGCAGCCAAGATCCCCCAGGGGCTGGAAACACCATATATTTT
D gene: .
J gene: TRBJ1-3
V gene: TRBV4-3
CDR3 length: 16
clone size: many

CDR3 protein: CSAPGVYEQYF
CDR3 DNA: TGCAGTGCTCCGGGGGTCTACGAGCAGTACTTC
D gene: .
J gene: TRBJ2-7
V gene: TRBV20-1
CDR3 length: 11
clone size: few

CDR3 protein: CASSLAQGPSYEQYF
CDR3 DNA: TGTGCCAGCAGCTTAGCACAGGGACCCTCCTACGAGCAGTACTTC
D gene: .
J gene: TRBJ2-7
V gene: TRBV11-1
CDR3 length: 15
clone size: many

CDR3 protein: CASSPGAGVSTDTQYF
CDR3 DNA: TGTGCCAGCAGCCCGGGAGCTGGAGTGAGCACAGATACGCAGTATTTT
D gene: .
J gene: TRBJ2-3
V gene: TRBV7-2
CDR3 length: 16
clone size: few

CDR3 protein: CASSLVVEREQYF
CDR3 DNA: TGTGCCAGCAGCTTAGTTGTGGAGCGGGAGCAGTACTTC
D gene: .
J gene: TRBJ2-7
V gene: TRBV7-9
CDR3 length: 13
clone size: few

CDR3 protein: CASSLVWSAREQFF
CDR3 DNA: TGTGCCAGCAGCTTGGTATGGTCGGCAAGGGAGCAGTTCTTC
D gene: .
J gene: TRBJ2-1
V gene: TRBV5-5
CDR3 length: 14
clone size: .

CDR3 protein: CASSLGRGGYGYTF
CDR3 DNA: TGTGCCAGCAGTTTAGGCAGGGGAGGCTATGGCTACACCTTC
D gene: .
J gene: TRBJ1-2
V gene: TRBV12-3/TRBV12-4
CDR3 length: 14
clone size: many

CDR3 protein: CASSLNRGPGQPQHF
CDR3 DNA: TGTGCCAGCAGTTTGAACAGGGGGCCCGGTCAGCCCCAGCATTTT
D gene: TRBD1
J gene: TRBJ1-5
V gene: TRBV27
CDR3 length: 15
clone size: .

CDR3 protein: CASSLRTVQDEQFF
CDR3 DNA: TGCGCCAGCAGCTTGAGGACGGTCCAAGATGAGCAGTTCTTC
D gene: .
J gene: TRBJ2-1
V gene: TRBV5-1
CDR3 length: 14
clone size: few

CDR3 protein: CASSSTVGGELFF
CDR3 DNA: TGTGCCAGCAGTTCCACAGTCGGCGGGGAGCTGTTTTTT
D gene: .
J gene: TRBJ2-2
V gene: TRBV6-5
CDR3 length: 13
clone size: .

CDR3 protein: CASSLSGQGHYEQYF
CDR3 DNA: TGTGCCAGCAGCCTTAGTGGACAGGGACACTACGAGCAGTACTTC
D gene: TRBD1
J gene: TRBJ2-7
V gene: TRBV7-2
CDR3 length: 15
clone size: few

CDR3 protein: CASSQPKAGLAGAVNTQYF
CDR3 DNA: TGCGCCAGCAGCCAACCCAAGGCCGGCCTAGCGGGAGCCGTGAATACGCAGTATTTT
D gene: TRBD2
J gene: TRBJ2-3
V gene: TRBV4-1
CDR3 length: 19
clone size: many

CDR3 protein: CASSLQHSSYEQYF
CDR3 DNA: TGTGCCAGCAGCTTACAGCATAGCTCCTACGAGCAGTACTTC
D gene: .
J gene: TRBJ2-7
V gene: TRBV7-2
CDR3 length: 14
clone size: many

CDR3 protein: CASSHRDRSTEAFF
CDR3 DNA: TGCGCCAGCAGCCACCGGGACAGATCCACTGAAGCTTTCTTT
D gene: TRBD1
J gene: TRBJ1-1
V gene: TRBV4-1
CDR3 length: 14
clone size: few

CDR3 protein: CSARTSGGNNNEQFF
CDR3 DNA: TGCAGTGCTAGAACTAGCGGGGGGAATAACAATGAGCAGTTCTTC
D gene: TRBD2
J gene: TRBJ2-1
V gene: TRBV20-1
CDR3 length: 15
clone size: few

CDR3 protein: CASSFDRYTQYF
CDR3 DNA: TGTGCCAGCAGCTTCGACAGATATACGCAGTATTTT
D gene: .
J gene: TRBJ2-3
V gene: TRBV7-2
CDR3 length: 12
clone size: .

CDR3 protein: CASSPLRGDTNTGELFF
CDR3 DNA: TGCGCCAGCAGCCCCCTCAGGGGAGACACCAACACCGGGGAGCTGTTTTTT
D gene: .
J gene: TRBJ2-2
V gene: TRBV4-3
CDR3 length: 17
clone size: .

CDR3 protein: CASRDGPTVQGELFF
CDR3 DNA: TGTGCCAGCAGGGACGGCCCGACCGTCCAAGGGGAGCTGTTTTTT
D gene: .
J gene: TRBJ2-2
V gene: TRBV6-5
CDR3 length: 15
clone size: few

CDR3 protein: CASSPEGTSLNTEAFF
CDR3 DNA: TGTGCCAGCAGCCCAGAGGGAACGAGCTTGAACACTGAAGCTTTCTTT
D gene: .
J gene: TRBJ1-1
V gene: TRBV7-2
CDR3 length: 16
clone size: many

CDR3 protein: CASSLVRGDNIQYF
CDR3 DNA: TGTGCCAGCAGCTTAGTTAGGGGGGATAACATTCAGTACTTC
D gene: .
J gene: TRBJ2-4
V gene: TRBV7-2
CDR3 length: 14
clone size: few

CDR3 protein: CATSDSGQGAGQPQHF
CDR3 DNA: TGTGCCACCAGTGACTCTGGACAGGGGGCAGGACAGCCCCAGCATTTT
D gene: TRBD1
J gene: TRBJ1-5
V gene: TRBV24-1
CDR3 length: 16
clone size: many

CDR3 protein: CASSQGRLNEKLFF
CDR3 DNA: TGTGCCAGCAGTCAAGGACGGCTTAATGAAAAACTGTTTTTT
D gene: .
J gene: TRBJ1-4
V gene: TRBV5-5
CDR3 length: 14
clone size: .

CDR3 protein: CASKTIAGYNEQFF
CDR3 DNA: TGTGCCAGCAAGACCATAGCGGGTTACAATGAGCAGTTCTTC
D gene: TRBD2
J gene: TRBJ2-1
V gene: TRBV6-5
CDR3 length: 14
clone size: .

CDR3 protein: CASRLGGGQNYEQYF
CDR3 DNA: TGTGCCAGCAGGCTCGGGGGAGGGCAAAACTACGAGCAGTACTTC
D gene: TRBD2
J gene: TRBJ2-7
V gene: TRBV12-3/TRBV12-4
CDR3 length: 15
clone size: few

CDR3 protein: CASSLMMMGGNEQFF
CDR3 DNA: TGTGCCAGCAGTTTGATGATGATGGGGGGCAATGAGCAGTTCTTC
D gene: .
J gene: TRBJ2-1
V gene: TRBV28
CDR3 length: 15
clone size: few

CDR3 protein: CASSLGLVEETQYF
CDR3 DNA: TGCGCCAGCAGCTTGGGTCTAGTTGAGGAGACCCAGTACTTC
D gene: .
J gene: TRBJ2-5
V gene: TRBV5-1
CDR3 length: 14
clone size: .

CDR3 protein: CATSGEAPNYGYTF
CDR3 DNA: TGTGCCACCAGTGGAGAGGCGCCGAACTATGGCTACACCTTC
D gene: .
J gene: TRBJ1-2
V gene: TRBV24-1
CDR3 length: 14
clone size: many

CDR3 protein: CATQNRDRIYEQYF
CDR3 DNA: TGTGCCACCCAGAACCGGGACCGAATCTACGAGCAGTACTTC
D gene: .
J gene: TRBJ2-7
V gene: TRBV6-2/TRBV6-3
CDR3 length: 14
clone size: many

CDR3 protein: CSARFPGLAGGKGEQYF
CDR3 DNA: TGCAGTGCTAGATTCCCGGGACTAGCGGGAGGAAAGGGCGAGCAGTACTTC
D gene: TRBD2
J gene: TRBJ2-7
V gene: TRBV20-1
CDR3 length: 17
clone size: few

CDR3 protein: CASSPLYPGNEQFF
CDR3 DNA: TGTGCCAGCAGTCCCCTATACCCAGGGAATGAGCAGTTCTTC
D gene: .
J gene: TRBJ2-1
V gene: TRBV27
CDR3 length: 14
clone size: .

CDR3 protein: CASRLGPTGGGGPQHF
CDR3 DNA: TGTGCCAGCAGGCTCGGCCCTACAGGGGGCGGCGGGCCCCAGCATTTT
D gene: TRBD1
J gene: TRBJ1-5
V gene: TRBV6-5
CDR3 length: 16
clone size: .

CDR3 protein: CASSIRQPNTGELFF
CDR3 DNA: TGTGCCAGCAGTATACGACAGCCGAACACCGGGGAGCTGTTTTTT
D gene: .
J gene: TRBJ2-2
V gene: TRBV6-1
CDR3 length: 15
clone size: .